One T cell receptor beta chain is described in this entry. Germline-derived CDR1 and CDR2 are SNHLY and FYNNEI. CDR3 length: 13 amino acids. With 8 bases removed from V and 4 bases from J, the gap between germline ends came to 14 bases. The sample belongs to a study of T cells in localized non-small cell lung cancer. The table came from immunoSEQ multiplex PCR; TCRdb's copy has only in-frame clones and leaves some out. The profile shows approximately 83,000 clones, roughly 90% of them singletons. Sequencing used PBMCs, obtained before any cancer treatment. The receptor was derived from a woman between 35 and 70 years old with stage II squamous cell lung carcinoma. The chain joins TRBV2 to TRBJ2-5, with a weak D call TRBD2 (5 bases). The CDR3 region is CASLYEGRETQYF. As DNA, the CDR3 is TGTGCCAGCCTTTACGAGGGCCGAGAGACCCAGTACTTC.